This TCR beta chain was captured in a study of shared clonotypes between healthy human individuals (dated by TCRdb to 2020 to 2021). About the study as a whole: The cohort comprised two women and a few men aged 18 to 49 years. For each donor, CD4 naive and CD4 memory were each given three plates, CD8 naive was given two plates, and CD8 memory was given one plate. The study deeply sequenced blood TCR repertoires of about five healthy adults to estimate repertoire size and the extent of clonotype sharing between individuals. Libraries were prepared and TCR repertoires were sequenced by different laboratories using diverse techniques, in order to increase sequencing depth and limit assay-specific biases. Leukapheresis yielded between about 0.94 and 8.9 billion PBMCs per donor. What the study reported, not specific to this receptor: Only blood was sampled, and tissue TCR repertoires likely differ from those in blood. Across a few donors, about 5.2% of naive CD4, roughly 3.3% of naive CD8, approximately 2.5% of memory CD4, and over 0.35% of memory CD8 clonotypes were shared. Clonotypes shared by all four sorted-subset donors showed higher generation probabilities than non-shared clonotypes. The genetic and exposure-history diversity represented was limited by the small number of donors. Pairwise subsampling indicated that sequencing depth was expected to affect the degree of clonotype sharing among donors. Larger estimated clonotype richness was generally found for naive subsets than for memory subsets. Rarefaction of sorted-subset datasets indicated incomplete sequencing despite the large sequencing depth.

The CDR3 contains 14 residues, cysteine and phenylalanine counted. Only the CDR3 DNA is retained, 42 bases long and in frame from the first base. V lost 1 base and J lost 5 bases; the stretch between them is 8 bases long. Looking up the germline V gene yields CDR1 LGHNT and CDR2 FRNRAP. Using the deep immunoSEQ assay, TCR CDR3 regions were amplified from genomic DNA by multiplex PCR. Genomic DNA extracted from each cell subset was distributed evenly over all wells of several immunoSEQ 96-well plates, and each plate served as one replicate. For sorted subsets, roughly 200 ng genomic DNA, equal to about 30,000 T cell genomes, was loaded into each replicate PCR. Purified libraries were quantified with a Qubit 3.0 fluorometer, sized on a Bioanalyzer 2100, and re-quantified with the KAPA Library Quantification kit. A separate single-read 150-cycle Illumina NextSeq 550 flow cell was used to sequence each immunoSEQ 96-well plate. Processing in the source paper ran as follows. Because the immunoSEQ output held only junctional sequences and lacked quality scores, the filtering could not match the filtering applied to full-length reads. Sequences were annotated with PyIR, a Python wrapper for IgBLAST v1.9, and V/J genes and CDR3 were assigned using IMGT germline references. Reads were removed for weak V/J assignments (E-value above 1e-6), missing CDR3, stop codons, out-of-frame junctions, or ambiguous translated residues. V3J clonotypes were defined as sequences sharing the same inferred V gene, J gene, and CDR3 amino acid sequence. Percentage overlap between repertoires was calculated by dividing the number of shared unique clonotypes by the size of the smaller repertoire. Three approaches were used to assess repertoire richness: RTK rarefaction, the Chao1 estimator, and Recon v2.1 estimates of unobserved clonotypes. OLGA was used to compute generation probabilities for all TCRbeta clonotypes that the gDNA method yielded from a handful of donors. Held by TCRdb, this immuneACCESS table contains in-frame sequences only and omits some clones. Under half of the omission traces to an unresolved V gene where checked; the cause of the rest is unknown. The D gene and trimming were derived from the DNA, and the V and J assignments and clone size from that table. Recorded for this sample are 500,000 to 700,000 clones; about 95% of them occurred a single time. The ten most abundant clones make up 0.095% to 0.14% of the sample.

CD8 naive samples were CD45RO-negative cells positively selected for CCR7, giving a CD45RA+CCR7+ population that excluded TemRA cells. Healthy HIV-negative adults with no recently reported acute infections or vaccinations were included as donors. Only Caucasian adults living in Nashville, Tennessee, USA were represented among the donors. Blood was obtained by leukapheresis, after which PBMCs were separated by Ficoll-Histopaque density gradient centrifugation and cryopreserved in liquid nitrogen vapor phase. Purity and quantity of every magnetically sorted T cell population were checked by analytical flow cytometry. Each sorted fraction had its genomic DNA isolated and then quantified by UV absorbance on a Nanodrop 2000c. Of note for this clone: Its antigen is unknown. The record has no base qualities; no much larger clone is one base away.

The sample was naive CD8+ T cells sorted from blood. The sample's cell subset or site label, decoded: CD45RA+CCR7+. This TCR was sampled from a woman aged 25 to 45 in good health. In this chain, TRBV12-5 is recombined with TRBJ2-2; the D region possibly corresponds to TRBD1 (5 bases align). CDR3 loop: CASGLAGFTGELFF. The nucleotide sequence is given as TGTGCTAGTGGTTTGGCAGGGTTTACCGGGGAGCTGTTTTTT.